Each of the 17 T cell receptor beta chains below was sequenced from the same sample in a study of shared clonotypes between healthy human individuals. Using immunoSEQ multiplex PCR, the repertoire was profiled, and TCRdb retains in-frame clones only, with some absent. This repertoire shows some 900,000 clones, approximately 80% found once; its top ten account for approximately 1.5%. Sequenced material: memory CD4+ T cells sorted from blood. Described subset: CD45RA-negative fraction. The receptors here all came from a man aged 18 to 35 in good health.

J is TRBJ2-7 and V is TRBV6-1; no firm D call. CDR1 MNHNS and CDR2 SASEGT come from the germline V gene. The V end lost 4 bases, the J end lost 2 bases, and 9 bases lay between the germline ends. This CDR3 contains 13 residues. The CDR3 here is CASSAHTTYEQYF. In DNA, the CDR3 is TGTGCCAGCAGTGCTCATACCACCTACGAGCAGTACTTC.

The genes are TRBV10-3 and TRBJ2-3; TRBD2 matches 8 bases. In germline, CDR1 is ENHRY, CDR2 SYGVKD. The J segment lost 2 bases and the V segment lost 8 bases, leaving 3 bases of the junction unmatched. This CDR3 contains 13 residues. The CDR3 spells CAIVAGITDTQYF. DNA of the CDR3: TGTGCCATCGTAGCGGGGATCACAGATACGCAGTATTTT.

The chain is built from TRBV9 and TRBJ1-2, with a possible D match to TRBD1 (5 bases). The CDR3 is 13 amino acids. The germline V gene has CDR1 SGDLS and CDR2 YYNGEE. The germline V and J ends were trimmed by 4 bases and 4 bases, with 11 bases remaining between them. CDR3 bases: TGTGCCAGCAGCTCTCGACAGTTCTATGGCTACACCTTC. Translation: CASSSRQFYGYTF.

This clone has just a few counts. The chain carries TRBV6-1 and TRBJ1-1; TRBD1 might be the D (5 bases). V gave up 8 bases and J gave up 4 bases, with 14 bases separating them. Germline V gene sequence: CDR1 MNHNS, CDR2 SASEGT. The CDR3 has 13 residues. The CDR3 loop reads CASGAGRGTEAFF. The CDR3 nucleotides read TGTGCCAGCGGGGCCGGGAGAGGCACTGAAGCTTTCTTT.

V gene TRBV29-1 combines with J gene TRBJ2-7; D call uncertain. The germline V gene has CDR1 SQVTM and CDR2 ANQGSEA. V was clipped by 5 bases and J by 0 bases, with 8 bases between them. The CDR3 is 12 residues long. The CDR3 reads CSVYLSSYEQYF. DNA for the CDR3: TGCAGCGTTTATTTGAGCTCCTACGAGCAGTACTTC.

This chain links TRBV9 with TRBJ2-5; possible D gene TRBD1, 5 bases. CDR3 length equals 13 residues. The V and J ends lost 3 bases and 7 bases respectively, with 13 bases between them. The germline gives CDR1 SGDLS, CDR2 YYNGEE. The CDR3 here is CASSGDLTGTQYF. The CDR3 nucleotides are TGTGCCAGCAGCGGCGACTTAACAGGGACCCAGTACTTC.

J is TRBJ2-1 and V is TRBV19; D unclear. The CDR3 consists of 15 residues. CDR1 is LNHDA and CDR2 is SQIVND in the germline V gene (reference sequence). V dropped 6 bases and J dropped 0 bases, with 12 bases sitting between them. CDR3 sequence reads: CASSLNWGSYNEQFF. CDR3 nucleotide sequence: TGTGCCAGTAGCCTAAACTGGGGCTCCTACAATGAGCAGTTCTTC.

The chain uses TRBV6-1 and TRBJ1-2; D might be TRBD1 (5 bases). The CDR3 length is 13 residues. Germline values: CDR1 MNHNS, CDR2 SASEGT. Trimming removed 6 bases at V and 6 bases at J, with 14 bases between. CDR3 protein: CASRVTGTDGYTF. As DNA, the CDR3 is TGTGCCAGCAGGGTTACCGGGACGGATGGCTACACCTTC.

The gene calls are TRBV9 and TRBJ1-3, with D possibly matching TRBD1 (6 bases). V dropped 4 bases and J dropped 0 bases, with 11 bases sitting between them. Per germline, CDR1 SGDLS and CDR2 YYNGEE. There are 15 residues in the CDR3. The CDR3 sequence: CASSTRGVSGNTIYF. The DNA of the CDR3 is TGTGCCAGCAGCACTAGGGGGGTCTCTGGAAACACCATATATTTT.

This sequence joins TRBV10-2 and TRBJ1-5, with 10 bases fitting TRBD1. The length of the CDR3 is 15 residues. Germline V gives CDR1 WSHSY, CDR2 SAAADI. Trimming removed 5 bases from V and 4 bases from J; junction bases left unmatched: 5. CDR3 coding DNA: TGCGCCAGCAGTTTCGGGACAGGGGTAAATCAGCCCCAGCATTTT. Its protein product is CASSFGTGVNQPQHF.

The rearrangement joins TRBV6-6 to TRBJ2-2, with 8 bases that match TRBD1. After removal of 8 bases from V and 6 bases from J, the junction contained 11 bases not matched to a gene. CDR3 length equals 15 residues. CDR1 and CDR2 (germline): MNHNY, SVGAGI (reference sequence). The CDR3 bases are TGTGCCAGCCAGGCCCCAGGGGGCGAATCCGGGGAGCTGTTTTTT. Amino acid sequence: CASQAPGGESGELFF.

The DNA of the CDR3 is TGTGCCAGCAGCCAAACTAGCGGGGTCACAGATACGCAGTATTTT. This encodes CASSQTSGVTDTQYF. The chain combines TRBV5-6 with TRBJ2-3; 10 bases are shared with TRBD2. CDR1 and CDR2 from the germline V gene are SGHDT and YYEEEE. The CDR3 runs 15 residues. V trimming: 4 bases; J trimming: 2 bases; junction bases outside the gene matches: 4.

The chain carries TRBV6-5 and TRBJ2-7; D not resolved. The V and J ends lost 4 bases and 4 bases respectively, with 11 bases between them. The CDR3 is made up of 13 amino acids. Germline V CDR1 and CDR2: MNHEY, SVGAGI. In DNA, the CDR3 is TGTGCCAGCAGTTCCAATTACGGTTACGAGCAGTACTTC. It encodes CASSSNYGYEQYF.

The V gene is TRBV10-2, the J gene TRBJ1-5; D call uncertain. V gave up 2 bases and J gave up 4 bases, with 12 bases separating them. The CDR3 is made up of 15 amino acids. In germline, CDR1 is WSHSY, CDR2 SAAADI. The CDR3 sequence: CASSEIGSKNQPQHF. Written as DNA, the CDR3 is TGCGCCAGCAGTGAGATAGGGAGCAAGAATCAGCCCCAGCATTTT.

The rearrangement uses TRBV7-2 and TRBJ2-1; TRBD1 is a possible D gene (5 bases). V was clipped by 7 bases and J by 9 bases, with 19 bases between them. Germline-derived CDR1 and CDR2 are SGHTA and FQGNSA. The CDR3 covers 14 residues. CDR3 DNA: TGTGCCAGCATCCGGAGCCAGGGTCTGGGTGAGCAGTTCTTC. This translates into CASIRSQGLGEQFF.

This clone was recorded a few times. The V gene is TRBV5-3, the J gene TRBJ2-5; tentative D call: TRBD2 (6 bases). TRBV5-3 is an ORF for which the function is uncertain. The CDR3 is 15 amino acids. The V end lost 8 bases, the J end lost 7 bases, and 24 bases lay between the germline ends. CDR3 region: CASRTRGTQTGTQYF. CDR3 nucleotide sequence: TGTGCCAGCCGGACTCGCGGGACCCAGACCGGGACCCAGTACTTC.

The V and J genes are TRBV7-8 and TRBJ2-1; D is unresolved. The V and J ends lost 5 bases and 5 bases respectively, with 13 bases between them. CDR1 is SGHVS, CDR2 FQNEAQ, per germline. This CDR3 spans 14 amino acids. As DNA, the CDR3 is TGTGCCAGCAGCGGTTGGCTACTGAACAATGAGCAGTTCTTC. As protein: CASSGWLLNNEQFF.